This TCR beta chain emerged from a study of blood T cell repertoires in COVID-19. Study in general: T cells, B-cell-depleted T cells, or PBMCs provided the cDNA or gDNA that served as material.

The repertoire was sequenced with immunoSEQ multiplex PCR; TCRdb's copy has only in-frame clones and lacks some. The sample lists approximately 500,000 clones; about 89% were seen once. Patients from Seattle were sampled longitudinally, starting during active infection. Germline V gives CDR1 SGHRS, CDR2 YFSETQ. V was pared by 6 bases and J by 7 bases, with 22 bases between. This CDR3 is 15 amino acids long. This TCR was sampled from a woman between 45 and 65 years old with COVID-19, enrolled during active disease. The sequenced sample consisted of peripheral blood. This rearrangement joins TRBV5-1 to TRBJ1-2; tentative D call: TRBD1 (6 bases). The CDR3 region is CASTLSGNRASGYTF. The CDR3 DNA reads TGCGCCAGCACTTTGTCAGGGAACAGGGCGAGTGGCTACACCTTC.